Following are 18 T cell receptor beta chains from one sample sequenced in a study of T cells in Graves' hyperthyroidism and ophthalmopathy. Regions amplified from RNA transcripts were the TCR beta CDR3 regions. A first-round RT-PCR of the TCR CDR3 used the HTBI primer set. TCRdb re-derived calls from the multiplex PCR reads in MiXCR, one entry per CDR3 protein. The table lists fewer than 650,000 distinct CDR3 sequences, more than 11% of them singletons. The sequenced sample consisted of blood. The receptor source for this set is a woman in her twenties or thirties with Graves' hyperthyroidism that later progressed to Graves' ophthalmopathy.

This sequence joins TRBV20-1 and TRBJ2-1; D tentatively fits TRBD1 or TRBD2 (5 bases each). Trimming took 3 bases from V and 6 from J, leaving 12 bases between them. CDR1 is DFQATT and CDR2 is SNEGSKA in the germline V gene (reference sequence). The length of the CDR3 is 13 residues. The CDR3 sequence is CSARPGTINEQFF. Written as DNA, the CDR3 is TGCAGTGCTAGGCCCGGGACCATCAATGAGCAGTTCTTC.

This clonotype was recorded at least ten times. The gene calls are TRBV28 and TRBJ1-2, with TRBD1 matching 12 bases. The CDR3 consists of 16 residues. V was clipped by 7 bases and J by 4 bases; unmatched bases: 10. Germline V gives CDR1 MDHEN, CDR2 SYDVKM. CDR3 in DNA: TGTGCCAGCACTCCCCCCAGGGACAGGGGGCTCTATGGCTACACCTTC. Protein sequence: CASTPPRDRGLYGYTF.

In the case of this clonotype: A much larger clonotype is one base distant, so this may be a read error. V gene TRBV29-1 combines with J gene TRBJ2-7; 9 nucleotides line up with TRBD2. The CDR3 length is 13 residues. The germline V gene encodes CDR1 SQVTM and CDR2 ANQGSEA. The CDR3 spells CSFIAGDTYEQHF. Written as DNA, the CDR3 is TGCAGCTTTATAGCGGGGGACACCTACGAGCAGCACTTC.

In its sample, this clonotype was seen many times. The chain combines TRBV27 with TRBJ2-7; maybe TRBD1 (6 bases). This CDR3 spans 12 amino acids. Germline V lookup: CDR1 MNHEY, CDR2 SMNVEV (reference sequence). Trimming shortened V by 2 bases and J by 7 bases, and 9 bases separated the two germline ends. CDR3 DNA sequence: TGTGCCAGCAGTTTAATGGGGGCTGAGCAGTACTTC. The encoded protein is CASSLMGAEQYF.

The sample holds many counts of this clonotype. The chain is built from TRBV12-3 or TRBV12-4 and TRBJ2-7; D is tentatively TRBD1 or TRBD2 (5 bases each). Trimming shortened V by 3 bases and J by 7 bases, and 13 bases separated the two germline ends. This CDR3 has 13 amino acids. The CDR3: CASSFLGEGEQYF. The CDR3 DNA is TGTGCCAGCAGTTTTTTGGGGGAAGGGGAGCAGTACTTC.

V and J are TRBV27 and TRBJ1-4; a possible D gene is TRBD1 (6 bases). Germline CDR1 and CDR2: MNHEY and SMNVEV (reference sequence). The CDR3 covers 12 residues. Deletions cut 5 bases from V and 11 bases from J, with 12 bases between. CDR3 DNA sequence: TGTGCCAGCAGTCCCGGGACATACAAACTGTTTTTT. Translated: CASSPGTYKLFF.

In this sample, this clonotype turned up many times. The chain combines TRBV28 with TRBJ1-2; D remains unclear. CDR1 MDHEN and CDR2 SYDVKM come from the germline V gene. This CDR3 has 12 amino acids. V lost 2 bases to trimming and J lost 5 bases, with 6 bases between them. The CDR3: CASSLKPYGYTF. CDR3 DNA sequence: TGTGCCAGCAGTTTAAAGCCATATGGCTACACCTTC.

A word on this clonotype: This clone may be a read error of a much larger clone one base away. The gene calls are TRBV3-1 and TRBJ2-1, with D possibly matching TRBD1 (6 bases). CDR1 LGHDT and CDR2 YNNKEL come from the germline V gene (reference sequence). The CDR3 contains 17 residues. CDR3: CASSRTAGTISYNEQVF. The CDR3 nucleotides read TGTGCCAGCAGCCGAACGGCCGGGACAATCTCCTACAATGAGCAGGTCTTC.

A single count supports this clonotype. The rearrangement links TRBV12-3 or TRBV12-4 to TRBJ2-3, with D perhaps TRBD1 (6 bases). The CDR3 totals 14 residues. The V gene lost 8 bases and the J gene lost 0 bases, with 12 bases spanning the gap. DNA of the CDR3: TGTGCCAGCGGTGGACAGCTAAGCACAGATACGCAGTATTTT. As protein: CASGGQLSTDTQYF.

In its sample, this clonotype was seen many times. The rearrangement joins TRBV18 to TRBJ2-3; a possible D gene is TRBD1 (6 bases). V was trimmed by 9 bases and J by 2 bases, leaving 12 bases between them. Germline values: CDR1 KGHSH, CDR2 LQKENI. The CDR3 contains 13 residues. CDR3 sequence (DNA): TGTGCCAGTAGGGACATTCCCACAGATACGCAGTATTTT. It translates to CASRDIPTDTQYF.

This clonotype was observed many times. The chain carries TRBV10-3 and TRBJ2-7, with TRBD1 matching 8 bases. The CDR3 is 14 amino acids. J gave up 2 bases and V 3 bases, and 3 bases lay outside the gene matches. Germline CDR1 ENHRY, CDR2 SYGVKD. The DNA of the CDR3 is TGTGCCATCAGTGACGGGACAGGACCCTACGAGCAGTACTTC. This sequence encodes CAISDGTGPYEQYF.

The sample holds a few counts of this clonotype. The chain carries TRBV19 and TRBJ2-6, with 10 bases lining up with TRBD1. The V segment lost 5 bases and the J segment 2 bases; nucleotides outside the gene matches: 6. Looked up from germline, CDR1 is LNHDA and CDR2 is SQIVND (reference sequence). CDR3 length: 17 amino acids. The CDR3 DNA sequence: TGTGCCAGTAGTCCACGACAGGGGGCGCCTGGGGCCAACGTCCTGACTTTC. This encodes CASSPRQGAPGANVLTF.

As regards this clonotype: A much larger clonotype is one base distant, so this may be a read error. The CDR3 reads CASSPVGGETPFEQYF. DNA of the CDR3: TGTGCCAGCAGCCCCGTTGGCGGAGAGACCCCCTTCGAGCAGTACTTC. The gene calls are TRBV11-3 and TRBJ2-7; D is unresolved. Germline values: CDR1 SGHNT, CDR2 YENEEA. This CDR3 spans 16 amino acids. V was cut by 5 bases and J by 6 bases, with 23 bases left in between. The variable domain in full, completed from reference TRBV11-3 and TRBJ2-7, reads EAGVVQSPRYKIIEKKQPVAFWCNPISGHNTLYWYLQNLGQGPELLIRYENEEAVDDSQLPKDRFSAERLKGVDSTLKIQPAELGDSAVYLCASSPVGGETPFEQYFGPGTRLTVT.

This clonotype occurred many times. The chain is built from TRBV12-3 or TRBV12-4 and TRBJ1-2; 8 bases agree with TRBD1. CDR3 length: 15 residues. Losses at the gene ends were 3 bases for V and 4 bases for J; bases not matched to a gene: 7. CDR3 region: CASSLSEQGVYGYTF. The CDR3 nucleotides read TGTGCCAGCAGTTTGAGTGAACAGGGGGTCTATGGCTACACCTTC.

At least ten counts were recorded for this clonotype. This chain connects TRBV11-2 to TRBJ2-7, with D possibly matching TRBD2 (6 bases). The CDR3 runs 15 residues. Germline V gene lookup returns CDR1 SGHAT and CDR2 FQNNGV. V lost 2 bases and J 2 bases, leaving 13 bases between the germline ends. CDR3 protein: CASSLQSAGTYEQYF. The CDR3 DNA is TGTGCCAGCAGCTTACAGTCAGCGGGCACCTACGAGCAGTACTTC.

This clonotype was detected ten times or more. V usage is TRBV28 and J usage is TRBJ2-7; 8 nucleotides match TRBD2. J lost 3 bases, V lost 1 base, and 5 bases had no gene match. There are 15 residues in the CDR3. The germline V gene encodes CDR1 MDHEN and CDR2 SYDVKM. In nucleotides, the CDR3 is TGTGCCAGCAGTTTATCCGGGACTAGAGACTACGAGCAGTACTTC. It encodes CASSLSGTRDYEQYF.

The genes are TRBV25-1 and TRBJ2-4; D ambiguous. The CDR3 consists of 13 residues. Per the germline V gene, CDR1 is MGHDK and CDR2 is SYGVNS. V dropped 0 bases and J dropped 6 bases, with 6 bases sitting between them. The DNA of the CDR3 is TGTGCCAGCAGTGAATATTCCCGAAACATTCAGTACTTC. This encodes CASSEYSRNIQYF.

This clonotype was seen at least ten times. CDR3 DNA sequence: TGCAGTGCTCTAGATGGGCGAAGGAGACAGATCTATCAGCCCCAGCATTTT. It specifies CSALDGRRRQIYQPQHF. The V gene is TRBV20-1, the J gene TRBJ1-5, with D possibly TRBD1 on 5 matching bases. Germline V gene lookup returns CDR1 DFQATT and CDR2 SNEGSKA (reference sequence). V lost 5 bases and J lost 5, with 25 bases in between. The CDR3 totals 17 residues.